The sequence of this TCR beta chain was determined in a study of T cell clonotyping in hematopoietic cell transplantation (dated by TCRdb to the early 2020s). With regard to the full study: Pretransplant recipient samples were obtained after cytoreduction. A total of 130 to 150 blood samples were gathered in the study from 35 consecutive transplant recipients along with their related donors. Recruitment of patients was conducted between 2015 and early 2017, and follow-up was continued until September 2020 or death.

This clone has a handful of counts. Its antigen is still unknown. Qualities for individual bases were not recorded, and no much larger clone is one base off. With the immunoSEQ assay, which is a bias-controlled multiplex PCR relying on V- and J-specific primers, TCR beta CDR3 regions were amplified from genomic DNA. In a second PCR step, a proprietary barcode and Illumina adapter sequences were attached to the CDR3 amplicons. An Illumina MiSeq instrument was used to sequence the CDR3 libraries. The paper's processing steps were these. Export and quality control were performed with immunoSEQ Analyzer 3.0, and downstream analyses were performed with R Bioconductor and Immunarch. Only productive rearrangements within the normalized downsampled data set were used in the calculation of repertoire metrics. Clonotypes larger than 5 templates in the normalized cohort were defined as pathologically expanded. The Inverse Simpson Index served as the measure of repertoire diversity. CMV-specificity analyses were carried out on the non-normalized data set to capture all clonotypes. In its TCRdb copy, this immuneACCESS table keeps in-frame sequences only and misses some clones. Where compared with another copy, unresolved V genes explain less than half of these, and the others have no known cause. The D gene and trimming were derived from the DNA, and the V and J assignments and clone size from that table. The sample has under 30,000 clones on record, approximately 80% of them singletons. Jointly, the top ten make up 6% to 7.5% of the sample.

Study-wide conclusions, independent of this receptor: Recipient TCR diversity fell after transplant, with pathologically expanded clonotypes rising progressively from day 30 to day 180. Overlap with donor repertoires was found for only a small fraction of recipient repertoires, with over 97% found to appear de novo at the given depth. Broader posttransplant TCR repertoire diversity was predicted by donor and pretransplant recipient Inverse Simpson Index values. The sample size was limited and the cells went unsorted, which meant the CD4 and CD8 repertoire contributions could not be told apart.

The label giving this sample's time point can be read as: recipient sample about 28 days before transplant, after cytoreduction. Blood from recipients was drawn about 28 days before transplant and again at days 30, 100 and 180 after transplant. Nuclei Lysis Solution was used to extract genomic DNA from fresh or cryopreserved unfractionated peripheral blood mononuclear cells. This receptor was identified in a woman under 40 with chronic myeloid leukemia. Some clones in this sample may be carry-over from other donors' samples. The specimen was peripheral blood mononuclear cells, collected before stem cell transplant.

The CDR3 protein sequence reads: CASSFNFEQYF. The DNA sequence is given as TGTGCCAGCAGCTTTAACTTCGAGCAGTACTTC. This chain is built from TRBV11-2 and TRBJ2-7; the D gene remains uncertain. V was cut back by 3 bases and J by 6 bases, leaving a gap of 6 bases between them. As encoded in the germline V gene, CDR1 is SGHAT while CDR2 is FQNNGV. The CDR3 numbers 11 residues from cysteine through phenylalanine. CDR3 DNA is the only sequence kept; it has 33 bases, read in frame from the first base.